This TCR beta chain was recovered during a study of T cells in Graves' hyperthyroidism and ophthalmopathy. At least ten counts were recorded for this clonotype. The CDR3 has 17 residues. Per the germline V gene, CDR1 is SGDLS and CDR2 is YYNGEE. With V trimmed by 2 bases and J by 4 bases, 13 bases remained unmatched. Researchers took RNA transcripts and amplified the TCR beta CDR3 regions from them. The HTBI primer set served for first-round RT-PCR of the TCR CDR3. TCRdb re-called the multiplex PCR reads with MiXCR, one entry per CDR3 protein. The sample lists about 740,000 distinct CDR3 sequences, approximately 15% occurring once.

This chain joins TRBV9 and TRBJ2-3, with 7 bases identical to TRBD1. The TCR sequence derives from a woman aged 18-29 years with Graves' hyperthyroidism. Sequencing used blood. The CDR3 DNA follows: TGTGCCAGCAGCGTGTCCACAGGGGCTCTGGGCCCAGATACGCAGTATTTT. Translated: CASSVSTGALGPDTQYF.